The 25 T cell receptor beta chains below come from one sample, sequenced in a study of blood T cells in healthy people across ages. Primers used in a second PCR of roughly 7 to 12 cycles were a sample-barcoded 5' primer and a J-beta primer mix. TCRdb passed the 5' RACE reads through MiXCR, listing each CDR3 protein once. The table has 540,000 or so distinct CDR3 sequences, approximately 25% seen once; the top ten hold under 9%. In addition, the sample was reused for a study of T cells of mothers and their children.

The sequencing sample was made of blood. Receptor source: a boy aged 5-17 years in good health.

The rearrangement links TRBV12-5 to TRBJ1-2, with D unresolved. This CDR3 spans 13 amino acids. The V and J ends lost 3 bases and 4 bases respectively, with 9 bases between them. Germline V gene lookup returns CDR1 LGHNT and CDR2 FRNRAP. CDR3 amino acids: CASGFDTSYGYTF. The CDR3 nucleotides read TGTGCTAGTGGTTTCGACACGTCCTATGGCTACACCTTC. The variable domain in full, completed from reference TRBV12-5 and TRBJ1-2, reads DARVTQTPRHKVTEMGQEVTMRCQPILGHNTVFWYRQTMMQGLELLAYFRNRAPLDDSGMPKDRFSAEMPDATLATLKIQPSEPRDSAVYFCASGFDTSYGYTFGSGTRLTVV.

This clonotype has only a few counts. V is TRBV6-2 or TRBV6-3 and J is TRBJ1-5; tentative D call: TRBD1 (5 bases). Trimming stripped 6 bases from V and 6 bases from J, with 24 bases between. CDR3 size: 17 residues. The germline gives CDR1 MNHEY, CDR2 SVGEGT. The CDR3 reads CASRSSWDAEGGQPQHF. The DNA for the CDR3 is TGTGCCAGCAGATCCTCCTGGGACGCTGAGGGAGGTCAGCCCCAGCATTTT.

The V call is TRBV12-3 or TRBV12-4, the J call TRBJ2-1, with 7 bases identical to TRBD1. The J segment lost 5 bases and the V segment lost 5 bases, leaving 12 bases of the junction unmatched. The CDR3 has 16 amino acids. The CDR3 spells CASSGRGPLTNNEQFF. The CDR3, as DNA: TGTGCCAGCAGTGGTAGGGGGCCCCTCACAAACAATGAGCAGTTCTTC.

The rearrangement links TRBV7-2 to TRBJ1-6, with TRBD1 matching 10 bases. Per the germline V gene, CDR1 is SGHTA and CDR2 is FQGNSA. V dropped 5 bases and J dropped 9; count of bases not matched to a gene: 13. The CDR3 consists of 17 residues. The CDR3 DNA sequence: TGTGCCAGCAGCACCAAGCCCCCCGGGACAGGGGTTTCACCCCTCCACTTT. Protein product: CASSTKPPGTGVSPLHF. The full variable domain, rest sourced from reference TRBV7-2 and TRBJ1-6, is GAGVSQSPSNKVTEKGKDVELRCDPISGHTALYWYRQSLGQGLEFLIYFQGNSAPDKSGLPSDRFSAERTGGSVSTLTIQRTQQEDSAVYLCASSTKPPGTGVSPLHFGNGTRLTVT.

This clonotype was seen just once. The V and J genes are TRBV9 and TRBJ1-6, with D hard to call. V was cut by 4 bases and J by 5 bases, with 10 bases left in between. Looked up from germline, CDR1 is SGDLS and CDR2 is YYNGEE. The CDR3 sequence is 14 residues long. Written as DNA, the CDR3 is TGTGCCAGCAGCCGGGGAGGCGATAATTCACCCCTCCACTTT. Residues: CASSRGGDNSPLHF. The full variable domain, rest sourced from reference TRBV9 and TRBJ1-6, is DSGVTQTPKHLITATGQRVTLRCSPRSGDLSVYWYQQSLDQGLQFLIQYYNGEERAKGNILERFSAQQFPDLHSELNLSSLELGDSALYFCASSRGGDNSPLHFGNGTRLTVT.

The V and J genes are TRBV9 and TRBJ2-1, with 15 bases identical to TRBD2. Per germline, CDR1 SGDLS and CDR2 YYNGEE. V lost 3 bases to trimming and J lost 9 bases; unmatched junction nucleotides: 4. CDR3 length: 15 amino acids. The CDR3 protein is CASSAGGLAGGEQFF. The CDR3 DNA reads as TGTGCCAGCAGCGCGGGGGGACTAGCGGGGGGTGAGCAGTTCTTC.

The chain carries TRBV2 and TRBJ1-4; possible D gene TRBD1, 5 bases. This CDR3 spans 15 amino acids. CDR1 is SNHLY and CDR2 is FYNNEI in the germline V gene. V was pared by 6 bases and J by 0 bases, with 11 bases between. DNA for the CDR3: TGTGCCAGCAGCGACGGGGGAGCAACTAATGAAAAACTGTTTTTT. Its translation: CASSDGGATNEKLFF.

As DNA, the CDR3 is TGTGCCAGCAGTTTATCCGGATTCGCTGCAGCTTTCTTT. Protein product: CASSLSGFAAAFF. The rearrangement uses TRBV12-3 or TRBV12-4 and TRBJ1-1, with unresolved D. This CDR3 contains 13 residues. With 2 bases removed from V and 10 bases from J, the gap between germline ends came to 14 bases.

This clonotype was picked up a small number of times. This sequence joins TRBV7-9 and TRBJ2-3; TRBD1 or TRBD2 may be the D gene (6 bases each). This CDR3 comprises 18 residues. Trimming shortened V by 5 bases and J by 2 bases, and 23 bases separated the two germline ends. Germline CDR1 is SEHNR and CDR2 is FQNEAQ (reference sequence). The DNA of the CDR3 is TGTGCCAGCAGCCCTCTAATGGGGCAGGGGACTTCCACAGATACGCAGTATTTT. Protein: CASSPLMGQGTSTDTQYF.

This clonotype occurred a few times. The gene calls are TRBV14 and TRBJ2-1; 9 nucleotides align to TRBD2. CDR1 and CDR2 (germline): SGHDN, FVKESK. The CDR3 contains 13 residues. V was pared by 6 bases and J by 12 bases, with 9 bases of the junction left unmatched. CDR3 protein: CASRPSSTSGQFF. Here the CDR3 DNA reads TGTGCCAGCAGACCCTCGTCGACTAGCGGGCAGTTCTTC.

The chain links TRBV5-1 to TRBJ1-6; D is ambiguous. This CDR3 region has 13 residues. Germline V lookup: CDR1 SGHRS, CDR2 YFSETQ. V was trimmed by 1 base and J by 7 bases, leaving 6 bases between them. The CDR3 loop is CASSLNANSPLHF. The CDR3 coding sequence is TGCGCCAGCAGCTTGAACGCCAATTCACCCCTCCACTTT.

This clonotype was picked up a small number of times. V gene TRBV20-1 combines with J gene TRBJ2-3, with TRBD1 matching over 8 bases. The germline V gene has CDR1 DFQATT and CDR2 SNEGSKA (reference sequence). V gave up 5 bases and J gave up 0 bases; unmatched junction bases: 10. The CDR3 is 16 amino acids. CDR3: CSAQDRERESTDTQYF. The CDR3 region has the DNA TGCAGTGCTCAGGACAGGGAGCGAGAGAGCACAGATACGCAGTATTTT.

The genes are TRBV4-3 and TRBJ2-2, with 7 bases lining up with TRBD1. The CDR3 consists of 15 residues. Germline V CDR1 and CDR2: LGHNA, YSLEER. With 1 base clipped from V and 4 bases from J, the junction kept 3 bases outside the gene matches. CDR3 DNA: TGCGCCAGCAGCCAAGGGGACAGACCCACCGGGGAGCTGTTTTTT. It specifies CASSQGDRPTGELFF.

This clonotype showed up just a few times. The CDR3 DNA reads as TGCAGCGTTGGGACAACCTATGGCTACACCTTC. This codes for CSVGTTYGYTF. V is TRBV29-1 and J is TRBJ1-2, with a possible D match to TRBD1 (5 bases). The V end lost 4 bases, the J end lost 4 bases, and 7 bases lay between the germline ends. Germline CDR1 is SQVTM and CDR2 is ANQGSEA. The CDR3 length is 11 residues.

This clonotype was detected ten times or more. The chain combines TRBV6-2 or TRBV6-3 with TRBJ2-7; TRBD1 matches 9 bases. Germline loops: CDR1 MNHEY, CDR2 SVGEGT. The CDR3 totals 16 residues. J was trimmed by 2 bases and V by 5 bases; bases with no gene match: 10. The CDR3 DNA is TGTGCCAGCAGTCTGGGGACAGGGATGTCACCCTACGAGCAGTACTTC. Its protein product is CASSLGTGMSPYEQYF.

This clonotype was counted between two and nine times. This rearrangement joins TRBV5-6 to TRBJ2-7, with D unclear. Trimming took off 3 bases at V and 1 base at J, with 5 bases between the two ends. Germline CDR1 and CDR2: SGHDT and YYEEEE. The CDR3 runs 12 residues. In DNA form, the CDR3 reads TGTGCCAGCAGCTCGCAGTCCTACGAGCAGTACTTC. Translating it yields CASSSQSYEQYF. The complete variable domain, with remaining parts taken from reference TRBV5-6 and TRBJ2-7, reads DAGVTQSPTHLIKTRGQQVTLRCSPKSGHDTVSWYQQALGQGPQFIFQYYEEEERQRGNFPDRFSGHQFPNYSSELNVNALLLGDSALYLCASSSQSYEQYFGPGTRLTVT.

This clonotype appeared a single time. In DNA form, the CDR3 reads TGTGCCAGCAGTTTAGCCCTAAACACAGATACGCAGTATTTT. Translating it yields CASSLALNTDTQYF. The chain recombines TRBV27 with TRBJ2-3; D call uncertain. V dropped 2 bases and J dropped 2 bases, with 8 bases sitting between them. Germline V gene data show CDR1 as MNHEY and CDR2 as SMNVEV (reference sequence). This CDR3 has 14 residues.

This clonotype has more than one count but fewer than ten. The J gene is TRBJ2-1, the V gene TRBV28; 11 bases map to TRBD2. Germline V CDR1 and CDR2: MDHEN, SYDVKM. The CDR3 runs to 17 residues. J gave up 0 bases and V 9 bases, and 10 bases lay outside the gene matches. CDR3 residues: CASEGLAGHYSYNEQFF. CDR3 nucleotides: TGTGCCAGTGAAGGACTAGCGGGTCACTACTCCTACAATGAGCAGTTCTTC. The entire variable domain, with the rest obtained from reference TRBV28 and TRBJ2-1, is as follows: DVKVTQSSRYLVKRTGEKVFLECVQDMDHENMFWYRQDPGLGLRLIYFSYDVKMKEKGDIPEGYSVSREKKERFSLILESASTNQTSMYLCASEGLAGHYSYNEQFFGPGTRLTVL.

The gene calls are TRBV10-3 and TRBJ1-2; the match to TRBD1 covers 7 bases. V lost 4 bases, J lost 5 bases, and 10 bases stayed unmatched. The CDR3 is 15 amino acids. CDR1 and CDR2 from the germline V gene are ENHRY and SYGVKD. The CDR3 nucleotides are TGTGCCATCAGTGGACAGGGATGGACACATTATGGCTACACCTTC. Protein: CAISGQGWTHYGYTF.

This clonotype showed up just a few times. The J gene is TRBJ2-7, the V gene TRBV28; 8 bases map to TRBD2. The CDR3 covers 13 residues. CDR1 and CDR2 (germline): MDHEN, SYDVKM. Losses at the gene ends were 8 bases for V and 1 base for J; bases not matched to a gene: 4. The CDR3 spells CASGGGRSYEQYF. The CDR3 DNA reads as TGTGCCAGCGGCGGGGGGCGGTCCTACGAGCAGTACTTC.

V is TRBV19 and J is TRBJ1-4; 7 bases agree with TRBD1. This CDR3 region has 14 residues. Germline values: CDR1 LNHDA, CDR2 SQIVND (reference sequence). V lost 3 bases and J lost 4; bases outside the gene matches: 2. CDR3 in DNA: TGTGCCAGTAGTATGGGACAGTGTAATGAAAAACTGTTTTTT. Translated: CASSMGQCNEKLFF.

The CDR3 bases are TGCGCCAGCAGCCAAGATAGGCGAGGGTTGAACACTGAAGCTTTCTTT. It codes for CASSQDRRGLNTEAFF. The chain combines TRBV4-3 with TRBJ1-1; no definite D call. Germline V CDR1 and CDR2: LGHNA, YSLEER. This CDR3 spans 16 amino acids. Trimming removed 0 bases from V and 0 bases from J, with 11 bases in between.

The J gene is TRBJ2-1, the V gene TRBV19; a possible D gene is TRBD2 (6 bases). The CDR3 runs to 17 residues. V lost 7 bases, J lost 5 bases, and 24 bases lay in between. CDR1 and CDR2 (germline): LNHDA, SQIVND (reference sequence). CDR3 nucleotide sequence: TGTGCCAGTACCGGTGCGGGATCCGGCCACGGTAACAATGAGCAGTTCTTC. Translating it yields CASTGAGSGHGNNEQFF.

Only a few counts were recorded for this clonotype. This chain uses TRBV30 with TRBJ2-2; the match to TRBD2 covers 10 bases. The V segment lost 0 bases and the J segment 3 bases; nucleotides outside the gene matches: 1. The CDR3 covers 15 residues. From germline, CDR1 is GTSNPN and CDR2 SVGIG (reference sequence). CDR3 protein: CAWSVAGGHTGELFF. In DNA form, the CDR3 reads TGTGCCTGGAGTGTAGCGGGGGGGCACACCGGGGAGCTGTTTTTT. Drawing the rest from reference TRBV30 and TRBJ2-2, the complete variable domain is SQTIHQWPATLVQPVGSPLSLECTVEGTSNPNLYWYRQAAGRGLQLLFYSVGIGQISSEVPQNLSASRPQDRQFILSSKKLLLSDSGFYLCAWSVAGGHTGELFFGEGSRLTVL.

The sample holds many counts of this clonotype. The chain uses TRBV6-2 or TRBV6-3 and TRBJ2-3, with D possibly being TRBD1 or TRBD2 (5 bases each). Per the germline V gene, CDR1 is MNHEY and CDR2 is SVGEGT. The CDR3 runs 14 residues. Trimming removed 4 bases at V and 2 bases at J, with 10 bases between. CDR3 sequence: CASSLSGTTDTQYF. DNA for the CDR3: TGTGCCAGCAGTTTATCCGGGACCACAGATACGCAGTATTTT.